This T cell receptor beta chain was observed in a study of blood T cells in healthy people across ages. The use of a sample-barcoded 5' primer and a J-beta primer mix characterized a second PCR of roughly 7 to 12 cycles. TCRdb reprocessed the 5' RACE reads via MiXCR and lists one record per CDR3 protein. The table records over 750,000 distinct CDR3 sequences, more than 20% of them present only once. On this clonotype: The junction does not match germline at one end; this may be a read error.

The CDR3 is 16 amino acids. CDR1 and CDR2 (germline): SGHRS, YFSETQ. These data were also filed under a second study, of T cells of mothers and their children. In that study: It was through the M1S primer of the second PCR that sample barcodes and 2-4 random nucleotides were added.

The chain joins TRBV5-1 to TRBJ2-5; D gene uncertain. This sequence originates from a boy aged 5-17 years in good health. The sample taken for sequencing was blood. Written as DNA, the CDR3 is TGCGCCAGCAGCTCTCGGGCCGGACCCGACCAAGAGGCCCAGTACTTC. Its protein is CASSSRAGPDQEAQYF.